Reported below is one T cell receptor (beta chain). Antigen unknown. The sample originates from a study of a mutant IDH1 vaccine in newly diagnosed glioma. Study background: Patients underwent eight vaccinations, which took place in weeks 1, 3, 5, 7, 11, 15, 19 and 23. Treated patients had a mean age of about 44 years and a sex split that was roughly 62% male and roughly 38% female.

Time point: week 11, during vaccination. Vaccination comprised doses that each held 300 ug of mutant IDH1 20-mer peptide, plus topical imiquimod. Generated by immunoSEQ multiplex PCR, the TCRdb table keeps only in-frame clones and is missing some. Of under 150,000 clones listed, about four fifths are singletons. The source was PBMCs, collected from a glioma patient whose treatment included an IDH1 peptide vaccine. The origin of this receptor is a man aged 40-55 years with glioma.

CDR3 sequence: CASNGNYGYTF. The CDR3 DNA reads TGTGCCAGCAACGGTAACTATGGCTACACCTTC. V and J are TRBV28 and TRBJ1-2; no clear D gene. The CDR3 runs to 11 residues. The V and J ends lost 7 bases and 1 base respectively, with 4 bases between them. The germline gives CDR1 MDHEN, CDR2 SYDVKM.